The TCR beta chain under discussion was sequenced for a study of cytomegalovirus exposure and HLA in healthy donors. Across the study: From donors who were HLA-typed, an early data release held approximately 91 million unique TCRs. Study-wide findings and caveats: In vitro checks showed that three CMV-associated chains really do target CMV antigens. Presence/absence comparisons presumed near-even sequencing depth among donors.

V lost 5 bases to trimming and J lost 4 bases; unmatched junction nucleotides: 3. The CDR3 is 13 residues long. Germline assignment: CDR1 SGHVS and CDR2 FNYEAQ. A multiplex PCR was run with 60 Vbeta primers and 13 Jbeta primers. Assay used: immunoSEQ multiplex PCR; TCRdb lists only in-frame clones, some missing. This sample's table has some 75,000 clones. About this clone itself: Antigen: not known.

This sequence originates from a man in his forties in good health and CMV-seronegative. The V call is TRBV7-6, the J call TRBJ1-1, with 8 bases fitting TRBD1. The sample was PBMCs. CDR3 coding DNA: TGTGCCAGCAGCAGGGACAGGAGCACTGAAGCTTTCTTT. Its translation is CASSRDRSTEAFF.